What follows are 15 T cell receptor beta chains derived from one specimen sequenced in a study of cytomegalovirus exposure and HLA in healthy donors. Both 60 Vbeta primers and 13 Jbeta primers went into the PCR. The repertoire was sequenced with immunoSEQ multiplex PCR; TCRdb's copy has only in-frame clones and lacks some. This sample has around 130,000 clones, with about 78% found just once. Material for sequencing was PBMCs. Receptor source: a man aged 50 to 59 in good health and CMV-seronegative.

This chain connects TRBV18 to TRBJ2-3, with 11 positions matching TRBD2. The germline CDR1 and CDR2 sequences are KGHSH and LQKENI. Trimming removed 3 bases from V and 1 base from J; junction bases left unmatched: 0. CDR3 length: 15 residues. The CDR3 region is CASSPGLAGTDTQYF. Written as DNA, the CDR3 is TGTGCCAGCTCACCGGGACTAGCGGGCACAGATACGCAGTATTTT. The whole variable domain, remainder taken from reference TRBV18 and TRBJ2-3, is NAGVMQNPRHLVRRRGQEARLRCSPMKGHSHVYWYRQLPEEGLKFMVYLQKENIIDESGMPKERFSAEFPKEGPSILRIQQVVRGDSAAYFCASSPGLAGTDTQYFGPGTRLTVL.

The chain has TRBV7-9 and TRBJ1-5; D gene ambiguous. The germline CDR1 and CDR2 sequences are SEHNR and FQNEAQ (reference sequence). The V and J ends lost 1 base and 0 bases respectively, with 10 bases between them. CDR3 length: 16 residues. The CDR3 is CASSLGNGNSNQPQHF. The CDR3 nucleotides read TGTGCCAGCAGCTTAGGTAACGGTAATAGCAATCAGCCCCAGCATTTT. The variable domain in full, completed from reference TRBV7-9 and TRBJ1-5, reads DTGVSQNPRHKITKRGQNVTFRCDPISEHNRLYWYRQTLGQGPEFLTYFQNEAQLEKSRLLSDRFSAERPKGSFSTLEIQRTEQGDSAMYLCASSLGNGNSNQPQHFGDGTRLSIL.

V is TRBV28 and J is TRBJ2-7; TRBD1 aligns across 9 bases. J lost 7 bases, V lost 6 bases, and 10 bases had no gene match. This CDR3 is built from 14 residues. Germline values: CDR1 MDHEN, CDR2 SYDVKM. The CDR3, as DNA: TGTGCCAGCAGACGAACCGGGACAGGGAGGGAGCAGTACTTC. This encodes CASRRTGTGREQYF.

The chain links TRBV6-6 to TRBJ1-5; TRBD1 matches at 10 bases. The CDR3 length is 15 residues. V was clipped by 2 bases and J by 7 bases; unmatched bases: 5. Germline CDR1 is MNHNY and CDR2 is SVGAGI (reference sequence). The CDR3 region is CASSYGGQGKQPQHF. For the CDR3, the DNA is TGTGCCAGCAGTTACGGGGGACAGGGGAAGCAGCCCCAGCATTTT.

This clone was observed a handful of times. CDR3 sequence: CASSPQVAGGPYEQYF. CDR3 coding DNA: TGTGCCAGCAGCCCCCAGGTAGCGGGAGGCCCCTACGAGCAGTACTTC. The chain joins TRBV9 to TRBJ2-7, with 10 bases aligning to TRBD2. CDR1 is SGDLS, CDR2 YYNGEE, per germline. The CDR3 is 16 amino acids. J was trimmed by 2 bases and V by 4 bases; bases with no gene match: 9.

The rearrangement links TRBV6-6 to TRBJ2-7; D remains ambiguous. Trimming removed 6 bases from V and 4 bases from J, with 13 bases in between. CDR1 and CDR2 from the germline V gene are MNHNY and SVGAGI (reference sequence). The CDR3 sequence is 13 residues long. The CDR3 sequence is CASSQLMYYEQYF. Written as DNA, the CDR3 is TGTGCCAGCAGCCAACTGATGTATTACGAGCAGTACTTC.

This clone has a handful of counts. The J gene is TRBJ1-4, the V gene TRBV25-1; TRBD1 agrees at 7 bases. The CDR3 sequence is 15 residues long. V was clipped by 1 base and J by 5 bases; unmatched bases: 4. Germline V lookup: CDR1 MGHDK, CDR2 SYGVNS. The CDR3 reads CASSEWGRGNEKLFF. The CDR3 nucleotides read TGTGCCAGCAGTGAATGGGGCAGGGGGAATGAAAAACTGTTTTTT. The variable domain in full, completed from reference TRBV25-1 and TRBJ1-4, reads EADIYQTPRYLVIGTGKKITLECSQTMGHDKMYWYQQDPGMELHLIHYSYGVNSTEKGDLSSESTVSRIRTEHFPLTLESARPSHTSQYLCASSEWGRGNEKLFFGSGTQLSVL.

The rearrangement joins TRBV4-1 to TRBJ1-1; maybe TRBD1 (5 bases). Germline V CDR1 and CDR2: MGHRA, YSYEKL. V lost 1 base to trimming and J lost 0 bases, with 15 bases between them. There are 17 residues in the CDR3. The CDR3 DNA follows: TGCGCCAGCAGCCAAGTGGACATGGGGTTTATGAACACTGAAGCTTTCTTT. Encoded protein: CASSQVDMGFMNTEAFF.

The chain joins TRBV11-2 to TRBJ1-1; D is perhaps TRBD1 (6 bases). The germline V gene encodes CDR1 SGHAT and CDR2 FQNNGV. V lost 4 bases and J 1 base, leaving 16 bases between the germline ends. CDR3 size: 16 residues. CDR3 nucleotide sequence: TGTGCCAGCAGCTCCGGACAGAAGTTTCAGAACACTGAAGCTTTCTTT. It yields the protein CASSSGQKFQNTEAFF.

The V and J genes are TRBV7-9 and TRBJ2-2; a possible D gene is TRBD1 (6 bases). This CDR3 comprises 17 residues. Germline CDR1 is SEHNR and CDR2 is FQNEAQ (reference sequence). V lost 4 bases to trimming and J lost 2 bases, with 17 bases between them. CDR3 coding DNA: TGTGCCAGCAGCTCCTCCCTACAGGGTCGTAACACCGGGGAGCTGTTTTTT. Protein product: CASSSSLQGRNTGELFF.

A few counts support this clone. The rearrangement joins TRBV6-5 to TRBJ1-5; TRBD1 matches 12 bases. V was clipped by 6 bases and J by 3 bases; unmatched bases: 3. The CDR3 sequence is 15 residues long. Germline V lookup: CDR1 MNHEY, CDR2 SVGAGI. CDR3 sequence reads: CASRGTGGFNQPQHF. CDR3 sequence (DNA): TGTGCCAGCAGAGGGACAGGGGGCTTCAATCAGCCCCAGCATTTT.

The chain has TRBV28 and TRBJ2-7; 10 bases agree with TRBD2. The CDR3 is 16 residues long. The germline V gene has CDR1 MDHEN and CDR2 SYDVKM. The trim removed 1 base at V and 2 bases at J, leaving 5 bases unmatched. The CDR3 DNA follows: TGTGCCAGCAGTTTATCGGCTAGCGGGGGTACCTACGAGCAGTACTTC. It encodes CASSLSASGGTYEQYF. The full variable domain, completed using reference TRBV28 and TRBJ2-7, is DVKVTQSSRYLVKRTGEKVFLECVQDMDHENMFWYRQDPGLGLRLIYFSYDVKMKEKGDIPEGYSVSREKKERFSLILESASTNQTSMYLCASSLSASGGTYEQYFGPGTRLTVT.

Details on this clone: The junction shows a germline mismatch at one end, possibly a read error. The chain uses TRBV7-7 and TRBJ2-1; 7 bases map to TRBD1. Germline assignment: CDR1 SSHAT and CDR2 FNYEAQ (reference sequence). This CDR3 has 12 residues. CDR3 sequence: CASSLDGTEVFF. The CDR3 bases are TGTGCTAGCAGCTTAGATGGGACAGAGGTGTTCTTC.

DNA for the CDR3: TGTGCCAGCAGCTTGCGCCACATGAACACTGAAGCTTTCTTT. Translation: CASSLRHMNTEAFF. This chain joins TRBV5-6 and TRBJ1-1, with unresolved D. Germline lookup yields CDR1 SGHDT and CDR2 YYEEEE. This CDR3 has 14 amino acids. V shed 1 base and J shed 0 bases, with 7 bases lying between them.

The CDR3 loop is CASSEIRTGPYGYTF. Here the CDR3 DNA reads TGTGCCAGCAGTGAAATTCGGACAGGGCCCTATGGCTACACCTTC. J is TRBJ1-2 and V is TRBV6-1, with 8 nucleotides matching TRBD1. CDR1 and CDR2 (germline): MNHNS, SASEGT. The CDR3 spans 15 residues. Unmatched junction bases numbered 6, after V lost 2 bases and J lost 4 bases.